A single T cell receptor beta chain is shown here with its context. Its cognate antigen is unknown. Within Nashville, Tennessee resided all donors, each a Caucasian adult. The source of the sample is a study of shared clonotypes between healthy human individuals. Study-wide results and caveats: Generally, naive subsets (rather than memory subsets) showed larger estimated richness.

Produced via immunoSEQ multiplex PCR; TCRdb's table is partial and in-frame only. The top ten hold 0.36% of the sample, which has about 2.4 million clones, roughly 93% seen once. Germline V gives CDR1 MNHEY, CDR2 SMNVEV (reference sequence). The CDR3 contains 18 residues. Trimming stripped 4 bases from V and 2 bases from J, with 21 bases between. J is TRBJ1-5 and V is TRBV27; no reliable D call. Sequencing used naive CD4+ T cells from PBMCs. Specified subset: CD45RA+ positively selected. This receptor was obtained from a man in his late teens or twenties in good health. Some clones in this sample may be carry-over from other donors' samples. The CDR3 is CASSYPLGQDVGNQPQHF. In nucleotides, the CDR3 is TGTGCCAGCAGTTACCCCCTCGGGCAGGACGTAGGCAATCAGCCCCAGCATTTT.